These 27 T cell receptor beta chains originate from one sample sequenced in a study of cytomegalovirus exposure and HLA in healthy donors. TCRdb's table, derived via immunoSEQ multiplex PCR, lists solely in-frame clones and lacks some. The repertoire includes approximately 280,000 clones, 85% to 90% of them detected once, and approximately 0.88% sits in the top ten. Sequenced material: PBMCs. All receptors derive from a woman younger than 30 in good health and CMV-seronegative.

The rearrangement joins TRBV4-1 to TRBJ1-6, with a possible D match to TRBD1 (6 bases). V was clipped by 3 bases and J by 8 bases, with 26 bases between them. The CDR3 spans 19 residues. Per germline, CDR1 MGHRA and CDR2 YSYEKL. CDR3: CASSHQPGQGPLWDSPLHF. The CDR3 DNA follows: TGCGCCAGCAGCCATCAACCGGGACAAGGGCCCTTATGGGATTCACCCCTCCACTTT.

The V call is TRBV4-3, the J call TRBJ2-7, with TRBD2 identical over 7 bases. Germline-derived CDR1 and CDR2 are LGHNA and YSLEER. Unmatched junction bases numbered 6, after V lost 0 bases and J lost 4 bases. The CDR3 is 15 residues long. CDR3 nucleotides: TGCGCCAGCAGCCAAGACGGACTAGGGACGTACGAGCAGTACTTC. Amino acid sequence: CASSQDGLGTYEQYF.

The chain has TRBV11-2 and TRBJ2-7, with 7 bases lining up with TRBD1. The trim removed 3 bases at V and 3 bases at J, leaving 5 bases unmatched. The germline V gene encodes CDR1 SGHAT and CDR2 FQNNGV. This CDR3 is built from 14 residues. CDR3 in DNA: TGTGCCAGCAGCTTTGGGGACAGTAACTACGAGCAGTACTTC. It yields the protein CASSFGDSNYEQYF.

CDR3 in amino acids: CASSQAQSGLPYEQYF. The CDR3 DNA reads TGCGCCAGCAGCCAAGCACAGAGCGGACTTCCCTACGAGCAGTACTTC. This chain links TRBV4-1 with TRBJ2-7, with D possibly TRBD2 on 5 matching bases. Germline V lookup: CDR1 MGHRA, CDR2 YSYEKL. The CDR3 loop spans 16 amino acids. V was trimmed by 1 base and J by 2 bases, leaving 15 bases between them.

The chain links TRBV7-3 to TRBJ1-1; weak D call: TRBD1 (6 bases). Germline CDR1 reads SGHTA; CDR2 reads FQGTGA. The CDR3 covers 13 residues. V was trimmed by 0 bases and J by 6 bases, leaving 8 bases between them. The CDR3 reads CASSLTNRAEAFF. The CDR3 region has the DNA TGTGCCAGCAGCTTAACGAACAGGGCTGAAGCTTTCTTT.

The gene calls are TRBV5-1 and TRBJ2-1; 11 nucleotides align to TRBD2. This CDR3 comprises 17 residues. Germline CDR1 SGHRS, CDR2 YFSETQ. The trim removed 4 bases at V and 4 bases at J, leaving 10 bases unmatched. The CDR3 DNA is TGCGCCAGCAGCGCGAATCCGGGACTAGCGGAATACAATGAGCAGTTCTTC. This gives the protein CASSANPGLAEYNEQFF.

CDR3 in DNA: TGTGCCAGCAGCTTTCCCGGGGGACCCAGCTCCTACGAGCAGTACTTC. It codes for CASSFPGGPSSYEQYF. The chain recombines TRBV5-6 with TRBJ2-7; a possible D gene is TRBD2 (6 bases). V lost 2 bases to trimming and J lost 0 bases, with 15 bases between them. The germline gives CDR1 SGHDT, CDR2 YYEEEE. CDR3 size: 16 residues.

The chain links TRBV27 to TRBJ2-1, with D unresolved. Germline V gives CDR1 MNHEY, CDR2 SMNVEV (reference sequence). Between the trimmed V and J ends, which lost 10 bases and 3 bases, there was a span of 16 bases. This CDR3 is 14 amino acids long. CDR3 bases: TGTGCCACCGCGCCTCAAGCCTTCTACAATGAGCAGTTCTTC. This gives the protein CATAPQAFYNEQFF.

The J gene is TRBJ2-7, the V gene TRBV13; D might be TRBD2 (7 bases). The CDR3 runs 14 residues. Trimming pared 5 bases from V and 3 bases from J, leaving 14 bases between. CDR1 and CDR2 from the germline V gene are PRHDT and FYEKMQ (reference sequence). The CDR3 DNA is TGTGCCAGCAGCACTAGGGGGGGGAACTACGAGCAGTACTTC. Protein product: CASSTRGGNYEQYF.

This clone appeared a single time. The genes are TRBV28 and TRBJ1-2, with D possibly being TRBD1 (5 bases). This CDR3 is 16 amino acids long. Germline V lookup: CDR1 MDHEN, CDR2 SYDVKM. Trimming took 7 bases from V and 6 from J, leaving 24 bases between them. CDR3: CASITVLSGVPNGYTF. The CDR3 nucleotides are TGTGCCAGCATTACAGTACTTTCGGGGGTCCCCAATGGCTACACCTTC.

This rearrangement joins TRBV5-1 to TRBJ2-2, with 9 nucleotides matching TRBD2. The CDR3 spans 17 residues. The V gene's germline CDR1 is SGHRS and CDR2 YFSETQ. V shed 7 bases and J 4 bases; nucleotides not matched to a gene: 14. CDR3 loop: CASAKGGLANTTGELFF. As DNA, the CDR3 is TGCGCCAGCGCTAAGGGGGGACTAGCAAACACCACCGGGGAGCTGTTTTTT.

This chain connects TRBV6-5 to TRBJ2-1, with 7 bases identical to TRBD1. V was pared by 6 bases and J by 9 bases, with 8 bases of the junction left unmatched. Germline loops: CDR1 MNHEY, CDR2 SVGAGI. This CDR3 contains 13 residues. CDR3 sequence: CASRADRVLEQFF. The CDR3 nucleotides are TGTGCCAGCAGAGCAGACAGGGTGCTTGAGCAGTTCTTC.

This sequence joins TRBV9 and TRBJ2-2, with 9 bases lining up with TRBD1. The length of the CDR3 is 16 residues. V lost 3 bases and J lost 1; bases outside the gene matches: 4. CDR1 SGDLS and CDR2 YYNGEE come from the germline V gene. The CDR3 protein is CASSAQGARNTGELFF. The CDR3 bases are TGTGCCAGCAGCGCACAGGGGGCTCGGAACACCGGGGAGCTGTTTTTT.

V usage is TRBV6-1 and J usage is TRBJ2-1, with TRBD2 matching over 7 bases. There are 15 residues in the CDR3. The germline CDR1 and CDR2 sequences are MNHNS and SASEGT. The V segment lost 8 bases and the J segment 6 bases; nucleotides outside the gene matches: 13. DNA for the CDR3: TGTGCCAGCCGATGGGGCGGGAGTCTCAGCAATGAGCAGTTCTTC. Protein: CASRWGGSLSNEQFF.

In its sample, this clone was seen once. The sample has other DNA sequences that encode this CDR3 too. The chain is built from TRBV27 and TRBJ2-1; D not resolved. Trimming took off 3 bases at V and 0 bases at J, with 6 bases between the two ends. The CDR3 runs 14 residues. Germline-derived CDR1 and CDR2 are MNHEY and SMNVEV (reference sequence). The chain's CDR3 is CASSLRSSYNEQFF. Here the CDR3 DNA reads TGTGCCAGCAGTTTGCGGAGCTCCTACAATGAGCAGTTCTTC.

The genes are TRBV19 and TRBJ1-1, with D perhaps TRBD1 (6 bases). Per the germline V gene, CDR1 is LNHDA and CDR2 is SQIVND (reference sequence). V lost 9 bases, J lost 1 base, and 9 bases lay in between. The CDR3 is made up of 12 amino acids. The CDR3 coding sequence is TGTGCCAGCGGACAGCGGAACACTGAAGCTTTCTTT. Its translation: CASGQRNTEAFF.

J is TRBJ2-5 and V is TRBV19; 10 positions agree with TRBD2. The V gene's germline CDR1 is LNHDA and CDR2 SQIVND (reference sequence). This CDR3 contains 14 residues. With V trimmed by 6 bases and J by 9 bases, 10 bases remained unmatched. In nucleotides, the CDR3 is TGTGCCAGTAGGCTTAGCGGGGGGAAGAGTGCCCAGTACTTC. Its translation is CASRLSGGKSAQYF.

This clone was seen a handful of times. The chain recombines TRBV14 with TRBJ1-2; D is ambiguous. CDR3 length: 13 residues. V lost 0 bases, J lost 14 bases, and 16 bases lay in between. Germline V CDR1 and CDR2: SGHDN, FVKESK. The CDR3 DNA follows: TGTGCCAGCAGCCAAGATTATGCAGGCAGCCCTACCTTC. Its protein product is CASSQDYAGSPTF.

The gene calls are TRBV5-6 and TRBJ2-1; tentatively, D is TRBD1 (6 bases). This CDR3 region has 11 residues. The germline V gene encodes CDR1 SGHDT and CDR2 YYEEEE. V was cut by 4 bases and J by 10 bases, with 9 bases left in between. The DNA of the CDR3 is TGTGCCAGCAGCCCTGGGGGCGAGCAGTTCTTC. It yields the protein CASSPGGEQFF.

V and J are TRBV13 and TRBJ1-2; unclear D gene. Trimming removed 0 bases from V and 4 bases from J, with 6 bases in between. In germline, CDR1 is PRHDT, CDR2 FYEKMQ (reference sequence). This CDR3 comprises 13 residues. The DNA of the CDR3 is TGTGCCAGCAGCTTAGGCCAGGCCTATGGCTACACCTTC. This gives the protein CASSLGQAYGYTF.

This clone has a single count. This sample includes further DNA sequences coding for the same CDR3. V gene TRBV19 combines with J gene TRBJ1-1; 7 bases fit TRBD1. This CDR3 region has 14 residues. V lost 1 base, J lost 2 bases, and 1 base stayed unmatched. Germline CDR1 LNHDA, CDR2 SQIVND (reference sequence). CDR3 protein: CASSIGQGNTEAFF. As DNA, the CDR3 is TGTGCCAGTAGTATAGGACAGGGTAACACTGAAGCTTTCTTT. The whole variable domain, remainder taken from reference TRBV19 and TRBJ1-1, is DGGITQSPKYLFRKEGQNVTLSCEQNLNHDAMYWYRQDPGQGLRLIYYSQIVNDFQKGDIAEGYSVSREKKESFPLTVTSAQKNPTAFYLCASSIGQGNTEAFFGQGTRLTVV.

The gene calls are TRBV2 and TRBJ2-7; 8 bases are shared with TRBD2. This CDR3 spans 14 amino acids. Germline values: CDR1 SNHLY, CDR2 FYNNEI. After removal of 4 bases from V and 6 bases from J, the junction contained 8 bases not matched to a gene. The CDR3 DNA follows: TGTGCCAGCAGTGGGGAGACTAGCGCGGGCGAGCAGTACTTC. It specifies CASSGETSAGEQYF. Based on the CDR3 plus reference TRBV2 and TRBJ2-7, the full variable domain is EPEVTQTPSHQVTQMGQEVILRCVPISNHLYFYWYRQILGQKVEFLVSFYNNEISEKSEIFDDQFSVERPDGSNFTLKIRSTKLEDSAMYFCASSGETSAGEQYFGPGTRLTVT.

The chain is built from TRBV4-3 and TRBJ2-7; 7 nucleotides agree with TRBD1. The CDR3 contains 15 residues. Germline lookup yields CDR1 LGHNA and CDR2 YSLEER. With 3 bases clipped from V and 2 bases from J, the junction kept 7 bases outside the gene matches. In DNA, the CDR3 is TGCGCCAGCAGCCACCACCAGGGGGAAGCCTACGAGCAGTACTTC. Its translation: CASSHHQGEAYEQYF.

This chain uses TRBV5-4 with TRBJ2-7; 10 bases are a match to TRBD2. J gave up 1 base and V 1 base, and 8 bases lay outside the gene matches. In germline, CDR1 is SGHNT, CDR2 YYREEE (reference sequence). CDR3 length equals 17 residues. CDR3 residues: CASSLRLAGVSSYEQYF. The CDR3 DNA follows: TGTGCCAGCAGCTTGAGGCTAGCGGGAGTTTCGTCCTACGAGCAGTACTTC.

This rearrangement joins TRBV29-1 to TRBJ2-7; 7 bases match TRBD2. CDR3 length: 14 amino acids. Germline V gives CDR1 SQVTM, CDR2 ANQGSEA. V dropped 6 bases and J dropped 0; count of bases not matched to a gene: 8. Here the CDR3 DNA reads TGCAGCGTACTTCCCGGGAGGTCCTCCTACGAGCAGTACTTC. Protein sequence: CSVLPGRSSYEQYF.

The chain joins TRBV7-2 to TRBJ1-2, with 7 bases matching TRBD1. The V gene's germline CDR1 is SGHTA and CDR2 FQGNSA. V gave up 1 base and J gave up 2 bases; unmatched junction bases: 4. CDR3 length: 15 residues. The DNA of the CDR3 is TGTGCCAGCAGCTTAGAATCAGGGGGGAACTATGGCTACACCTTC. Residues: CASSLESGGNYGYTF.

The count of this clone is one. J is TRBJ2-6 and V is TRBV9; perhaps TRBD1 as D (7 bases). The CDR3 extends over 17 amino acids. The ends were cut back, 4 bases at V and 2 bases at J, with 16 bases in the middle. The germline V gene encodes CDR1 SGDLS and CDR2 YYNGEE. The CDR3 DNA reads TGTGCCAGCAGCTTCCCAGGGGGGTCCCCTGGGGCCAACGTCCTGACTTTC. Its protein product is CASSFPGGSPGANVLTF.